Listed below are T cell receptor beta chains from one sample, sequenced in a study of CD8 T cells in ankylosing spondylitis. TCRdb reprocessed the 5' RACE reads via MiXCR and lists one record per CDR3 protein. The sample has 350,000 to 550,000 distinct CDR3 sequences; roughly 26% are singletons. Specimen: blood, either unsorted or a sorted T cell fraction (not recorded which). These receptors were obtained from a male donor with ankylosing spondylitis. Both conserved end residues are part of each CDR3. A D gene is named only where the DNA matches it firmly. Size values are once, few and many counts, or a class for expanded clones, and some rows have none.

d_gene | abundance | j_gene | v_gene | CDR3aa | CDR3nt
NA | NA | TRBJ1-4 | TRBV7-9 | CASSFTGDSFEKLFF | TGTGCCAGCAGCTTTACAGGAGATTCCTTCGAAAAACTGTTTTTT
NA | NA | TRBJ1-3 | TRBV11-2 | CASSLARGQGNTIYF | TGTGCCAGCAGCTTAGCCAGGGGTCAAGGAAACACCATATATTTT
NA | few | TRBJ2-1 | TRBV20-1 | CSASSPYNEQFF | TGCAGTGCTTCCAGTCCGTACAATGAGCAGTTCTTC
NA | NA | TRBJ2-7 | TRBV5-1 | CASRESVGEQYF | TGCGCCAGCCGGGAGAGCGTCGGCGAGCAGTACTTC
NA | NA | TRBJ2-1 | TRBV11-2 | CASSFTRTVGNEQFF | TGTGCCAGCAGCTTCACCCGGACAGTGGGGAATGAGCAGTTCTTC
NA | NA | TRBJ1-6 | TRBV27 | CASSRTLNSPLHF | TGTGCCAGCAGTCGAACTTTGAATTCACCCCTCCACTTT
TRBD1 | NA | TRBJ2-3 | TRBV5-1 | CASSWGTGDGTDTQYF | TGCGCCAGCAGCTGGGGAACAGGGGACGGCACAGATACGCAGTATTTT
NA | few | TRBJ2-2 | TRBV7-7 | CASSLEAGPTGELFF | TGTGCCAGCAGCTTAGAGGCAGGACCCACCGGGGAGCTGTTTTTT
TRBD1 | NA | TRBJ1-5 | TRBV2 | CASREGQARNQPQHF | TGTGCCAGCAGAGAGGGACAGGCACGTAATCAGCCCCAGCATTTT
NA | NA | TRBJ1-1 | TRBV4-1 | CASSQERYTNTEAFF | TGCGCCAGCAGCCAAGAAAGGTATACGAACACTGAAGCTTTCTTT
TRBD2 | NA | TRBJ2-1 | TRBV4-2 | CASSQEPGGQYNEQFF | TGTGCCAGCAGCCAAGAACCGGGAGGGCAGTACAATGAGCAGTTCTTC
NA | NA | TRBJ2-1 | TRBV7-9 | CASSRRDSPWGQFF | TGTGCCAGCAGCCGACGTGACAGCCCCTGGGGGCAGTTCTTC
NA | few | TRBJ2-1 | TRBV3-1 | CASSHPVLRNEQFF | TGTGCCAGCAGCCATCCGGTCTTAAGGAATGAGCAGTTCTTC
TRBD2 | NA | TRBJ2-5 | TRBV11-2 | CASSPSGSIETQYF | TGTGCCAGCAGCCCTAGCGGGAGCATCGAGACCCAGTACTTC
NA | NA | TRBJ2-3 | TRBV5-1 | CASSLQSDADTQYF | TGCGCCAGCAGCCTCCAATCTGACGCAGATACGCAGTATTTT
TRBD1 | few | TRBJ1-2 | TRBV6-2/TRBV6-3 | CASSRTGGKYGYTF | TGTGCCAGCAGTCGGACAGGAGGGAAGTATGGCTACACCTTC
NA | NA | TRBJ1-1 | TRBV12-3/TRBV12-4 | CASRRQVNTEAFF | TGTGCCAGCAGACGACAGGTGAACACTGAAGCTTTCTTT
NA | NA | TRBJ2-2 | TRBV29-1 | CSVGVWSGELFF | TGCAGCGTTGGGGTGTGGTCCGGGGAGCTGTTTTTT
TRBD2 | many | TRBJ2-5 | TRBV10-3 | CAISLAELQETQYF | TGTGCCATCAGTCTAGCGGAACTCCAAGAGACCCAGTACTTC
NA | many | TRBJ2-2 | TRBV4-1 | CASSPPPSASNTGELFF | TGCGCCAGCAGCCCACCCCCTAGCGCCTCGAACACCGGGGAGCTGTTTTTT
NA | NA | TRBJ2-2 | TRBV6-5 | CASSYYLRNTGELFF | TGTGCCAGCAGTTACTACCTCCGGAACACCGGGGAGCTGTTTTTT
NA | few | TRBJ1-1 | TRBV5-5 | CASRDRGFVNTEAFF | TGTGCCAGCAGGGATCGAGGATTTGTGAACACTGAAGCTTTCTTT
TRBD1 | NA | TRBJ1-2 | TRBV6-1 | CASSVDRDGYGYTF | TGTGCCAGCAGTGTCGACAGGGACGGCTATGGCTACACCTTC
TRBD1 | few | TRBJ2-7 | TRBV20-1 | CSAHDRVSHYSYEQYF | TGCAGTGCTCATGACAGGGTTTCCCATTACTCCTACGAGCAGTACTTC
NA | NA | TRBJ2-7 | TRBV3-1 | CASSLPGAPEQYF | TGTGCCAGCAGCCTCCCCGGGGCCCCCGAGCAGTACTTC
NA | NA | TRBJ2-7 | TRBV5-1 | CASSLPDSYEQYF | TGCGCCAGCAGCTTGCCGGATTCCTACGAGCAGTACTTC
TRBD1 | NA | TRBJ2-1 | TRBV3-1 | CASSRLRDRHTYNEQFF | TGTGCCAGCAGCCGCCTAAGGGACAGGCACACCTACAATGAGCAGTTCTTC
TRBD1 | few | TRBJ1-2 | TRBV12-3/TRBV12-4 | CASRTGTGTHRGYTF | TGTGCCAGCAGAACCGGGACAGGGACGCACCGTGGCTACACCTTC
NA | NA | TRBJ2-7 | TRBV7-9 | CASSSQGGTSYEQYF | TGTGCCAGCAGCTCCCAGGGGGGGACTAGCTACGAGCAGTACTTC
TRBD1 | few | TRBJ1-1 | TRBV29-1 | CSANRGTNTEAFF | TGCAGCGCTAACAGGGGGACGAACACTGAAGCTTTCTTT
NA | NA | TRBJ2-5 | TRBV20-1 | CSAPDWSQETQYF | TGCAGTGCTCCCGATTGGAGCCAAGAGACCCAGTACTTC
TRBD2 | NA | TRBJ2-5 | TRBV20-1 | CSAPLAGDAETQYF | TGCAGTGCCCCTCTAGCGGGAGATGCCGAGACCCAGTACTTC
NA | NA | TRBJ2-1 | TRBV7-9 | CASSLAGGGQILFF | TGTGCCAGCAGCTTAGCTGGAGGTGGACAGATCTTGTTCTTC
NA | few | TRBJ1-6 | TRBV12-3/TRBV12-4 | CASSFNSFNSPLHF | TGTGCCAGCAGTTTCAACAGCTTTAATTCACCCCTCCACTTT
TRBD1 | few | TRBJ2-1 | TRBV5-6 | CASSRDRVAFF | TGTGCCAGCAGCCGGGACAGGGTTGCGTTCTTC
NA | NA | TRBJ1-5 | TRBV27 | CASSLNSGQFNQPQHF | TGTGCCAGCAGTTTAAATTCAGGACAGTTCAATCAGCCCCAGCATTTT
NA | NA | TRBJ2-1 | TRBV24-1 | CATSGTLAESRNEQFF | TGTGCCACCAGTGGAACGTTAGCGGAGTCGCGGAATGAGCAGTTCTTC
NA | many | TRBJ2-1 | TRBV2 | CASSETGQWVEQFF | TGTGCCAGCAGTGAAACTGGACAGTGGGTTGAGCAGTTCTTC
NA | few | TRBJ2-6 | TRBV20-1 | CSAGPRGHGANVLTF | TGCAGTGCCGGACCCAGAGGGCATGGGGCCAACGTCCTGACTTTC
NA | NA | TRBJ1-3 | TRBV4-1 | CASSHVLGDSGNTIYF | TGCGCCAGCAGCCACGTTCTAGGAGACTCTGGAAACACCATATATTTT
NA | NA | TRBJ2-7 | TRBV12-3/TRBV12-4 | CASSSRGYEQYF | TGTGCCAGCAGCTCCAGAGGCTACGAGCAGTACTTC
TRBD2 | NA | TRBJ2-3 | TRBV7-2 | CASSPPGLTTDTQYF | TGTGCCAGCAGCCCGCCGGGACTAACCACAGATACGCAGTATTTT
NA | few | TRBJ1-4 | TRBV7-2 | CASSLQNVGEKLFF | TGTGCCAGCAGCTTACAAAACGTCGGGGAAAAACTGTTTTTT
NA | few | TRBJ1-4 | TRBV5-1 | CASSSGGGNEKLFF | TGCGCCAGCAGCTCCGGGGGAGGTAATGAAAAACTGTTTTTT
NA | NA | TRBJ2-1 | TRBV20-1 | CSAPASSYNEQFF | TGCAGTGCTCCGGCTTCCTCCTACAATGAGCAGTTCTTC
TRBD1 | NA | TRBJ1-1 | TRBV5-1 | CASRETGQGLGTEAFF | TGCGCCAGCAGAGAGACGGGACAGGGATTGGGCACTGAAGCTTTCTTT
NA | NA | TRBJ2-1 | TRBV6-1 | CASRREVAYNEQFF | TGTGCCAGCAGGAGGGAGGTAGCCTACAATGAGCAGTTCTTC
NA | few | TRBJ1-1 | TRBV3-1 | CASSQRGSTEAFF | TGTGCCAGCAGCCAAAGGGGAAGCACTGAAGCTTTCTTT
NA | few | TRBJ2-1 | TRBV7-8 | CASSLVHSSYNEQFF | TGTGCCAGCAGCTTAGTCCACAGCTCCTACAATGAGCAGTTCTTC
TRBD2 | few | TRBJ2-2 | TRBV11-2 | CASSLESAGVDTGELFF | TGTGCCAGCAGCTTAGAATCGGCGGGAGTAGATACCGGGGAGCTGTTTTTT
TRBD1 | NA | TRBJ2-7 | TRBV7-2 | CASSLAGTGAYEQYF | TGTGCCAGCAGCTTAGCCGGGACAGGGGCCTACGAGCAGTACTTC
NA | many | TRBJ1-5 | TRBV12-3/TRBV12-4 | CASSLDNNQPQHF | TGTGCCAGCAGTTTAGACAACAATCAGCCCCAGCATTTT
NA | NA | TRBJ2-1 | TRBV20-1 | CSARTFSGLHNEQFF | TGCAGTGCTAGAACCTTTTCGGGACTCCACAATGAGCAGTTCTTC
NA | NA | TRBJ1-5 | TRBV7-2 | CASSFGERGNQPQHF | TGTGCCAGCAGCTTTGGGGAGAGAGGCAATCAGCCCCAGCATTTT
TRBD2 | NA | TRBJ2-3 | TRBV29-1 | CSVDLAGGPTDTQYF | TGCAGCGTTGACCTAGCGGGAGGCCCCACAGATACGCAGTATTTT
NA | NA | TRBJ2-7 | TRBV9 | CASSVGLASYEQYF | TGTGCCAGCAGCGTAGGTCTAGCGAGCTACGAGCAGTACTTC
NA | NA | TRBJ2-5 | TRBV5-1 | CASSSTGQPQETQYF | TGCGCCAGCAGCTCAACCGGACAGCCCCAAGAGACCCAGTACTTC